This T cell receptor beta chain was profiled in a study of CD4 T cells in relation to SARS-CoV-2 and coronaviruses. Overall study context: ViraFEST: approximately 10-day antigen culture of PBMCs, then TCR beta CDR3 sequencing. Controls used an HIV-1 Nef peptide pool or no peptide. Points from the study as a whole: About 65% of donors had memory CD4+ clonotypes crossrecognizing SARS-CoV-2 and common cold coronavirus spike.

This CDR3 region has 14 residues. J gave up 6 bases and V 6 bases, and 5 bases lay outside the gene matches. The germline V gene encodes CDR1 MNHEY and CDR2 SMNVEV (reference sequence). Generated by immunoSEQ multiplex PCR, the TCRdb table keeps only in-frame clones and is missing some. The sample lists 25,000 to 30,000 clones; about three quarters were seen once. Notes on this clone: The antigen remains undetermined.

CD4+ T cells from unexposed donors were obtained before the COVID-19 pandemic (2011-2018). CD4+ T cells were isolated from the cells after around 11 days of culture. The rearrangement uses TRBV27 and TRBJ2-1; 10 bases match TRBD2. The clonotype comes from a human donor in good health. The sequencing sample was made of CD4+ T cells from PBMCs, cultured in vitro. The CDR3 sequence is CASSGLAGANEQFF. The CDR3 coding sequence is TGTGCCAGCAGCGGGCTAGCGGGAGCCAATGAGCAGTTCTTC.